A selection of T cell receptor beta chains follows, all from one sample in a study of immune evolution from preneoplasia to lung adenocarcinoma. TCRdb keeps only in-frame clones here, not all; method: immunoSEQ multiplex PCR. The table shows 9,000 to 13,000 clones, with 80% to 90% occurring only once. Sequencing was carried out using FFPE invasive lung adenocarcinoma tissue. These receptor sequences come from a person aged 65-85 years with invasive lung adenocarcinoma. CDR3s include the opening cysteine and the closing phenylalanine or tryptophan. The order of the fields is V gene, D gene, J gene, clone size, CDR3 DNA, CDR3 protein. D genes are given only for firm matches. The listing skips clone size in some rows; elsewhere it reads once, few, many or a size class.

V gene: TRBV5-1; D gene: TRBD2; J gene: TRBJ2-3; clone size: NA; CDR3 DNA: TGCGCCAGCAGCTTGGGGGGGACTAGCGGGGTGGATACGCAGTATTTT; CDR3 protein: CASSLGGTSGVDTQYF
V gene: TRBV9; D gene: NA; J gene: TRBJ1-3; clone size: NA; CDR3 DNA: TGTGCCAGCAGCACCCGTCCGATCTCTGGAAACACCATATATTTT; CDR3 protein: CASSTRPISGNTIYF
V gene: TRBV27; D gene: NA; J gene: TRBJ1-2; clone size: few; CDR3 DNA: TGTGCCAGCAGTTTAAAACCAGACTATGGCTACACCTTC; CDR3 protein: CASSLKPDYGYTF
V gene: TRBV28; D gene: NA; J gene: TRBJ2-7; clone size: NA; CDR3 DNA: TGTGCCAGCAGTCTCGGCGGGGGCGGCCCCTATCCCTACGAGCAGTACTTC; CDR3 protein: CASSLGGGGPYPYEQYF
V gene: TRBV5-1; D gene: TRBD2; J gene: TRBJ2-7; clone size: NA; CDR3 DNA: TGCGCCAGCAGCTACTCTAGCGGGAGGTACGAGCAGTACTTC; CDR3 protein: CASSYSSGRYEQYF
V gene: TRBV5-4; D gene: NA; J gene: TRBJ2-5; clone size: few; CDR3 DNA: TGTGCCAGCAGCCCTAGCGCGGGGGCCGGGATGGAAGAGACCCAGTACTTC; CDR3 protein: CASSPSAGAGMEETQYF
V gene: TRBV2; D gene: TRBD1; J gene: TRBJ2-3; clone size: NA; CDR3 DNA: TGTGCCAGCCGGCTTGAGAACAGGGGTGAGGCAGATACGCAGTATTTT; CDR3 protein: CASRLENRGEADTQYF
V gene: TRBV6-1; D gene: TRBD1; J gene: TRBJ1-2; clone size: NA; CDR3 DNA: TGTGCCAGCAGAAGGGGGCCTGGGGATGGCTACACCTTC; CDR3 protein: CASRRGPGDGYTF
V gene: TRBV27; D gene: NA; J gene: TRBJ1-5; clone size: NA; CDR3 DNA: TGTGCCAGCTCCCCTACGATGAGCCATCAGCCCCAGCATTTT; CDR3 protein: CASSPTMSHQPQHF
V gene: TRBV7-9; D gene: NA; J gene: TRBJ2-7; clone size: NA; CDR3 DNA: TGTGCCAGCAGCTTAGGGGTGGGTAGCTACGAGCAGTACTTC; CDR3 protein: CASSLGVGSYEQYF
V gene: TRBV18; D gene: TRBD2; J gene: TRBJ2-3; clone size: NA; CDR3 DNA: TGTGCCAGCTCACCCGGACTAGCTAACACAGATACGCAGTATTTT; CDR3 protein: CASSPGLANTDTQYF
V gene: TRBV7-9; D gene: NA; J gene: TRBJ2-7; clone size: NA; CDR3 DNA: TGTGCCAGCACCCAAGGAGGGGGCTCCTACGAGCAGTACTTC; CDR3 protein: CASTQGGGSYEQYF
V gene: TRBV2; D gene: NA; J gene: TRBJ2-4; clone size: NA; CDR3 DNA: TGTGCCAGCAGTTTCGATAGGGCCAAAAACATTCAGTACTTC; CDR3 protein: CASSFDRAKNIQYF
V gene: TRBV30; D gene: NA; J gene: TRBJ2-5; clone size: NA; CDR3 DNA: TGTGCCTGGAGCCTAGGGGTCCGCGATGGGGAGACCCAGTACTTC; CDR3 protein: CAWSLGVRDGETQYF
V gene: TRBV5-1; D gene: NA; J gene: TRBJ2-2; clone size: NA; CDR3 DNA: TGCGCCAGCAGCTTGCAGGGGGGGACCGGGGAGCTGTTTTTT; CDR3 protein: CASSLQGGTGELFF
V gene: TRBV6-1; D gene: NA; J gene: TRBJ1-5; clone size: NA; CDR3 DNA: TGTGCCAGCAGTGAACTTGGGGGTCAGCCCCAGCATTTT; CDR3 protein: CASSELGGQPQHF
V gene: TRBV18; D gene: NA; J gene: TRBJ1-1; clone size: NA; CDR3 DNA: TGTGCCAGCCAGGGGAACACTGAAGCTTTCTTT; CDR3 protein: CASQGNTEAFF
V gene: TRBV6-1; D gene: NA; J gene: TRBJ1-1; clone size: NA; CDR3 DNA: TGTGCCAGCAGTGCGCGGCAACCTAACACTGAAGCTTTCTTT; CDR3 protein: CASSARQPNTEAFF
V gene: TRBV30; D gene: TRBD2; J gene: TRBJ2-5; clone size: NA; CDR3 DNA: TGTGCCTGGAGTCCGCCGGGACTAGGATTAGAGACCCAGTACTTC; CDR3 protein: CAWSPPGLGLETQYF
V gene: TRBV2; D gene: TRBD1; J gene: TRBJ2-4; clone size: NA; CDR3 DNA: TGTGCCAGCACCGACAGGGGCAAAAACATTCAGTACTTC; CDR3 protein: CASTDRGKNIQYF
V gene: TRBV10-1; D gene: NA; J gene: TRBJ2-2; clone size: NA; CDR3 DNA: TGCGCCAGCAGTGAGACAGGGACCGGGGAGCTGTTTTTT; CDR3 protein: CASSETGTGELFF
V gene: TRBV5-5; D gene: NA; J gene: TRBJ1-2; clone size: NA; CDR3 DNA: TGTGCCAGCAGCCCTGACATAGACTATGGCTACACCTTC; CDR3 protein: CASSPDIDYGYTF
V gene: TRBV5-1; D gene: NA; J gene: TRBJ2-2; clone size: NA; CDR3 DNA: TGCGCCAGCAGCATAGGGGGTGCCGGGGAGCTGTTTTTT; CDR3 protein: CASSIGGAGELFF
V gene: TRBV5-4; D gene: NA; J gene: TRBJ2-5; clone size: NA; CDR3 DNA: TGTGCCAGCAGCCATCCGTCGGGGAACCAAGAGACCCAGTACTTC; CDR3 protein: CASSHPSGNQETQYF
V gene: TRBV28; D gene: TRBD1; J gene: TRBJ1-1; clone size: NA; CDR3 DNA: TGTGCCAGCAGCCTATCGGGGACAGGGTACCAAAACACTGAAGCTTTCTTT; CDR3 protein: CASSLSGTGYQNTEAFF
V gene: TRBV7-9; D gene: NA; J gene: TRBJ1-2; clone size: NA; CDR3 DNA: TGTGCCAGCAGCTTAGTCGTCCGTGGCTACACCTTC; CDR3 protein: CASSLVVRGYTF
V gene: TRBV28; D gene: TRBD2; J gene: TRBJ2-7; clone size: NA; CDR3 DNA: TGTGCCAGCAGTTTATATGGGGGGGGAGCCTACGAGCAGTACTTC; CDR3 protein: CASSLYGGGAYEQYF
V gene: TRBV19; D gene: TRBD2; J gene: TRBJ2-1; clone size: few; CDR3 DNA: TGTGCCAGTAGTAGATACCTTAGCGGGGCTTACAATGAGCAGTTCTTC; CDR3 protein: CASSRYLSGAYNEQFF
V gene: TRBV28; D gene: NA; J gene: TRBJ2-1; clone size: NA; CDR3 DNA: TGTGCCAGCAGTGCCAATCCTAATAATGAGCAGTTCTTC; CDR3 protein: CASSANPNNEQFF
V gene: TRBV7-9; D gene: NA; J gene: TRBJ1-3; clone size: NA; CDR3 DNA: TGTGCCAGCAGCCCCCCCGGTCTCGGAAACACCATATATTTT; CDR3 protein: CASSPPGLGNTIYF
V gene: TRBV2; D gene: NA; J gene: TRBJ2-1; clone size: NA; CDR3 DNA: TGTGCCAGCAGTGGGACGAGGGAAGGTGAGCAGTTCTTC; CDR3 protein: CASSGTREGEQFF
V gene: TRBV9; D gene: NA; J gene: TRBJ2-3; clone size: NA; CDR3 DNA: TGTGCCAGCAGCGTAGATGGGGGGGGCTCCTCAGGAGGGCAGTATTTT; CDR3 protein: CASSVDGGGSSGGQYF
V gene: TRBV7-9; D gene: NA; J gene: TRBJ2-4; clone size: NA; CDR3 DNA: TGTGCCAGCAGCGGAATCTTAAACATTCAGTACTTC; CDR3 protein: CASSGILNIQYF
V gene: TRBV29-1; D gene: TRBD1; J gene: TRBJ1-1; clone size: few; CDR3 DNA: TGCAGCGTCGCCACCGGACAGGGGCCCGAAGCTTTCTTT; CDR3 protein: CSVATGQGPEAFF
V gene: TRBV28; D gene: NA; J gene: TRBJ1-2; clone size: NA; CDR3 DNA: TGTGCCAGTAGGGTGATGGGCGGCTACACCTTC; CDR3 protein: CASRVMGGYTF
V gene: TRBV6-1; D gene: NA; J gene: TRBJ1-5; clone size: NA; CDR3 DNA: TGTGCCAGCAGTGAAGATGCTTCCCGACCTCAGCCCCAGCATTTT; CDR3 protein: CASSEDASRPQPQHF
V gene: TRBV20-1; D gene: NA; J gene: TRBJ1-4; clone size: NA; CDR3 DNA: TGCAGTGCTAGTTCCCGGGCAAAACTGTTTTTT; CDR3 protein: CSASSRAKLFF
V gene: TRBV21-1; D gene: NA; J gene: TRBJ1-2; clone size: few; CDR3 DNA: TGTGCCAGCAGCACTCGCACACAGGGGCCCTATGGCTACACCTTC; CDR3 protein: CASSTRTQGPYGYTF
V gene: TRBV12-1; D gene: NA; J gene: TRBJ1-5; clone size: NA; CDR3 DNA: TGTGCCAGCAGCCCGGGTGTTAGCAATCAGCCCCAGCATTTT; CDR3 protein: CASSPGVSNQPQHF
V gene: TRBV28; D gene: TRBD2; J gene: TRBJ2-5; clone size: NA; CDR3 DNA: TGTGCCAGCAGTTGGTCTAGCGGGAGGGGTCTGACCCAGTACTTC; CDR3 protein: CASSWSSGRGLTQYF
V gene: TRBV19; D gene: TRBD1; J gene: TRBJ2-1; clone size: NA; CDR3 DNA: TGTGCCAGTAGTATCGGGACAGTAGCTGAGCAGTTCTTC; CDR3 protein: CASSIGTVAEQFF
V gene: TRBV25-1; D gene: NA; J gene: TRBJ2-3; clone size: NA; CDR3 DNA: TGTGCCAGCCGCGCCTCGACAGATACGCAGTATTTT; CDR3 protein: CASRASTDTQYF
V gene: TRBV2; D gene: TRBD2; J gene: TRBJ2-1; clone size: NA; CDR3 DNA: TGTGCCAGCAGTGATGGCGGGAGGCCCCTCTGGGATGAGCAGTTCTTC; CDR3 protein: CASSDGGRPLWDEQFF
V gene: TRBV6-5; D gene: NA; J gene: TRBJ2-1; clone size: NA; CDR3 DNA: TGTGCCAGCAGTTACCGGGACGTTGTAAATGAGCAGTTCTTC; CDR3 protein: CASSYRDVVNEQFF
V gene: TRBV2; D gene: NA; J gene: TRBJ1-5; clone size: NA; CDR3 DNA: TGTGCCAGCAGAACCGGACCTAGCAATCAGCCCCAGCATTTT; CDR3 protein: CASRTGPSNQPQHF
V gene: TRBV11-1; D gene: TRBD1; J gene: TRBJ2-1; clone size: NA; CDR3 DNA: TGTGCCAGCAGCTCTACAGGGGGAGGTGAGCAGTTCTTC; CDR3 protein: CASSSTGGGEQFF
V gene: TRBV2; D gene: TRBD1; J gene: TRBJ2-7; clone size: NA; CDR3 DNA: TGTGCCAGCAGTGAAGCTGGGACAGGGGGCAACGAGCAGTACTTC; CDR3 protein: CASSEAGTGGNEQYF
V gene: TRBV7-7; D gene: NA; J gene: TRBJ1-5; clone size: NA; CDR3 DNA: TGTGCTAGCAGCTTAGCCCCCCGGAGGGATCAGCCCCAGCATTTT; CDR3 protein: CASSLAPRRDQPQHF
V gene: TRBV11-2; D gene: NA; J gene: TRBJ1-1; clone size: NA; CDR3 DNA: TGTGCCAGCAGCTTAGGAACGTTCACTGAAGCTTTCTTT; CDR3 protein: CASSLGTFTEAFF
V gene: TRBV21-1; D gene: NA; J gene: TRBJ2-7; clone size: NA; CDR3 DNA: TGTGCCAGCAGCAAAAAGCCTACTCCCCCGGGACAGGGGTTAGACCTACGACAGAACTACGAGCAGTACTTC; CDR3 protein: CASSKKPTPPGQGLDLRQNYEQYF
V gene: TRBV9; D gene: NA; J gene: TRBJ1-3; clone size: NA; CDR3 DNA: TGTGCCAGCAGCGACCGCGAGAAAGGAAACACCATATATTTT; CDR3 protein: CASSDREKGNTIYF
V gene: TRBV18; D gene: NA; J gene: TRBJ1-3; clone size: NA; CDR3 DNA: TGTGCCAGCTCACCAGCGGAGGGTAATGGAAACACCATATATTTT; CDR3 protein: CASSPAEGNGNTIYF
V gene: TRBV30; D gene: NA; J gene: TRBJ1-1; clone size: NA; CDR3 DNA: TGTGCCTGGGCAGGGGAGTTAAACACTGAAGCTTTCTTT; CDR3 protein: CAWAGELNTEAFF
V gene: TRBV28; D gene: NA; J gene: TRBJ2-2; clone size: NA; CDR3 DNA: TGTGCCAGCAGTTTGGAACTACGAACAGGGAACACCGGGGAGCTGTTTTTT; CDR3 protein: CASSLELRTGNTGELFF
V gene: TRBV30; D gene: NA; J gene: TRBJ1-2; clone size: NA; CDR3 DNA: TGTGCCTGGACTCGGCAACCCTCGGAAGGCTACACCTTC; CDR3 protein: CAWTRQPSEGYTF
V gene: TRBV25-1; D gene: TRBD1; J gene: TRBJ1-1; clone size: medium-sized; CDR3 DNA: TGTGCCAGCAGTGAAGACAGGGGCCTATACTTT; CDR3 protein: CASSEDRGLYF
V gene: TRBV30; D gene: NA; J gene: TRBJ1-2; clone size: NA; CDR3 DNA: TGTGCCTGGGGACAGACCACTAACTATGGCTACACCTTC; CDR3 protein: CAWGQTTNYGYTF
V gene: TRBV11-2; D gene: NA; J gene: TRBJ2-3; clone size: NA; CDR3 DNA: TGTGCCAGCAGCCAAGTGGTCTCAGATACGCAGTATTTT; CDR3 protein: CASSQVVSDTQYF
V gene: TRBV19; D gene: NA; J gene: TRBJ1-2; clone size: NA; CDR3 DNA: TGTGCCAGTAGTATACCGGGACACTTTAACTATGGCTACACCTTC; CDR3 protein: CASSIPGHFNYGYTF
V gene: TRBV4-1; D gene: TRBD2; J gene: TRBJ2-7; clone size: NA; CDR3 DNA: TGCGCCAGCAGCCAACCCCCGGGACTAGTCAACTACGAGCAGTACTTC; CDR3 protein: CASSQPPGLVNYEQYF